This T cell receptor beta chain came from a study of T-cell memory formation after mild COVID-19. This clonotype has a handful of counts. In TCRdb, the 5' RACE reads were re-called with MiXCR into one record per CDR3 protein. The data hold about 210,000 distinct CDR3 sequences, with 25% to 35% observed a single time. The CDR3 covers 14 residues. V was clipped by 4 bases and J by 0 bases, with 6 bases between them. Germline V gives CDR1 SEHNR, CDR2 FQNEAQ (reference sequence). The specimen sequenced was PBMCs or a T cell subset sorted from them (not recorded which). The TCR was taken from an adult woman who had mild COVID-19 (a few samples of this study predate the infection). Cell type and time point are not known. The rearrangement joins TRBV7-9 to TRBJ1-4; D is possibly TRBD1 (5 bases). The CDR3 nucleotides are TGTGCCAGCAGCTCGGGGGCAACTAATGAAAAACTGTTTTTT. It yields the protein CASSSGATNEKLFF.